This T cell receptor beta chain was recorded in a study of technical replicates of blood from a few donors. TCRdb's copy holds only in-frame clones and misses some; the assay was immunoSEQ multiplex PCR. The data show about 69,000 clones, 80% to 90% seen once. Germline CDR1 and CDR2: SGHTA and FQGTGA. The CDR3 loop spans 15 amino acids. The V and J ends lost 6 bases and 3 bases, in that order; junction bases with no gene match: 4. V usage is TRBV7-3 and J usage is TRBJ2-1; 11 bases are shared with TRBD1. The sequenced sample was PBMCs. The receptor was derived from a human donor in good health. Some clones in this sample may be carry-over from other donors' samples. CDR3: CASSTGTGGYNEQFF. Here the CDR3 DNA reads TGTGCCAGCAGTACCGGGACAGGGGGCTACAATGAGCAGTTCTTC.